This T cell receptor (beta chain) was sequenced during a study of cytomegalovirus exposure and HLA in healthy donors. The PCR made use of 60 Vbeta and 13 Jbeta primers. Data came from immunoSEQ multiplex PCR; TCRdb stores just in-frame clones and leaves some out. In the table there are 150,000 to 200,000 clones, about 80% of which are singletons. Worth noting for this clone: Antigen unknown.

Study-level points and caveats: Highly shared sequence variants in one cluster were likely a sequencing artifact. A later analysis reportedly found fewer N-insertions in an Asian-associated ancestry cluster than the roughly 670-donor mean. The productive fraction for most TCR beta V segments was about 90% or about 30% in an earlier analysis. CMV serostatus was the sole immune exposure data available.

This receptor was identified in a man younger than 35 in good health and CMV-seropositive. The sample consisted of PBMCs.

The CDR3: CASSSGTGPEKLFF. In DNA, the CDR3 is TGTGCCAGCAGTTCCGGGACAGGGCCCGAAAAACTGTTTTTT. The chain recombines TRBV11-1 with TRBJ1-4; 9 bases are shared with TRBD1. This CDR3 region has 14 residues. With 6 bases clipped from V and 8 bases from J, the junction kept 7 bases outside the gene matches. The germline CDR1 and CDR2 sequences are SGHAT and FQDESV (reference sequence).